The 6 T cell receptor beta chains below all came from one sample that was sequenced in a study of Ad26.COV2.S vaccination and SARS-CoV-2 variants. The treatment here: some 19 received Ad26.COV2.S at low or high dose, single or two shots; 5 received placebo; per-sample allocation not given. Day 63 after the first vaccine or placebo injection was the time point for sampling. TCRdb keeps only in-frame clones here, not all; method: immunoSEQ multiplex PCR. This repertoire shows approximately 300,000 clones, about 86% found once; its top ten account for 1.5% to 2.5%. The sequencing used peripheral blood, collected in a trial of Ad26.COV2.S vaccine versus placebo. These receptors came from a person aged 18-60 years who received the Ad26.COV2.S COVID-19 vaccine or a placebo.

The V gene is TRBV30, the J gene TRBJ1-4, with a possible D match to TRBD1 (5 bases). This CDR3 region has 15 residues. V was pared by 0 bases and J by 6 bases, with 14 bases between. Germline CDR1 GTSNPN, CDR2 SVGIG (reference sequence). The CDR3 loop reads CAWSVRGGRYEKLFF. CDR3 DNA: TGTGCCTGGAGTGTTAGGGGTGGGAGATATGAAAAACTGTTTTTT.

V gene TRBV18 combines with J gene TRBJ1-4, with D perhaps TRBD1 (5 bases). CDR3 length: 16 residues. Deletions cut 1 base from V and 0 bases from J, with 9 bases between. Germline CDR1 KGHSH, CDR2 LQKENI. CDR3 DNA sequence: TGTGCCAGCTCACCACGAGGGACCTCAACTAATGAAAAACTGTTTTTT. It is translated as CASSPRGTSTNEKLFF.

The chain combines TRBV11-2 with TRBJ2-1; the D call may be TRBD1 or TRBD2 (5 bases each). The germline V gene has CDR1 SGHAT and CDR2 FQNNGV. The length of the CDR3 is 15 residues. V lost 1 base, J lost 8 bases, and 15 bases lay in between. CDR3 coding DNA: TGTGCCAGCAGCTTAGCCGGGGCCGAATTCCATGAGCAGTTCTTC. It yields the protein CASSLAGAEFHEQFF.

V usage is TRBV19 and J usage is TRBJ2-3; 7 nucleotides agree with TRBD2. V lost 6 bases to trimming and J lost 0 bases; unmatched junction nucleotides: 6. The CDR3 runs 15 residues. The germline V gene has CDR1 LNHDA and CDR2 SQIVND (reference sequence). CDR3 bases: TGTGCCAGTAGCCCTAGCGGACTAAGCACAGATACGCAGTATTTT. Amino acid sequence: CASSPSGLSTDTQYF.

This clone was observed a handful of times. The chain combines TRBV6-6 with TRBJ2-7, with D tentatively TRBD1 or TRBD2 (5 bases each). The CDR3 extends over 12 amino acids. Between the trimmed V and J ends, which lost 7 bases and 3 bases, there was a span of 10 bases. Germline V gene data show CDR1 as MNHNY and CDR2 as SVGAGI (reference sequence). The CDR3 loop reads CASTRGGYEQYF. As DNA, the CDR3 is TGTGCCAGCACCCGTGGGGGCTACGAGCAGTACTTC.

The rearrangement links TRBV18 to TRBJ2-7, with 14 bases that match TRBD2. Germline V gene sequence: CDR1 KGHSH, CDR2 LQKENI. The J segment lost 2 bases and the V segment lost 5 bases, leaving 2 bases of the junction unmatched. The CDR3 has 15 residues. For the CDR3, the DNA is TGTGCCAGCTCAGCGGGACTAGCGGGGGCCTACGAGCAGTACTTC. This sequence encodes CASSAGLAGAYEQYF.